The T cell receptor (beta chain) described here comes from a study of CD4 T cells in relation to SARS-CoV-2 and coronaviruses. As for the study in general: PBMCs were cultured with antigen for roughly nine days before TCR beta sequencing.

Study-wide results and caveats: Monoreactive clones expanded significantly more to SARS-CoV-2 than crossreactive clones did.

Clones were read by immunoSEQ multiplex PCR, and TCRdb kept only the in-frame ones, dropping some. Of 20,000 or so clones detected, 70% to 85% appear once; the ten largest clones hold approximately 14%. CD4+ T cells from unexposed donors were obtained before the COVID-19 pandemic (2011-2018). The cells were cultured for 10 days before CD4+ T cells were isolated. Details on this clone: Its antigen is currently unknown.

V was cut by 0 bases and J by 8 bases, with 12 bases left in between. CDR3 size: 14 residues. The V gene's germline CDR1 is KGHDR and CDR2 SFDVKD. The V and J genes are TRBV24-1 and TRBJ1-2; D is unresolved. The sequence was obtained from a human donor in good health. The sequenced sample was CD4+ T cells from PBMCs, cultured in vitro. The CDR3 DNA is TGTGCCACCAGTGATTTGGGCAGGACTAGGGGCTACACCTTC. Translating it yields CATSDLGRTRGYTF.